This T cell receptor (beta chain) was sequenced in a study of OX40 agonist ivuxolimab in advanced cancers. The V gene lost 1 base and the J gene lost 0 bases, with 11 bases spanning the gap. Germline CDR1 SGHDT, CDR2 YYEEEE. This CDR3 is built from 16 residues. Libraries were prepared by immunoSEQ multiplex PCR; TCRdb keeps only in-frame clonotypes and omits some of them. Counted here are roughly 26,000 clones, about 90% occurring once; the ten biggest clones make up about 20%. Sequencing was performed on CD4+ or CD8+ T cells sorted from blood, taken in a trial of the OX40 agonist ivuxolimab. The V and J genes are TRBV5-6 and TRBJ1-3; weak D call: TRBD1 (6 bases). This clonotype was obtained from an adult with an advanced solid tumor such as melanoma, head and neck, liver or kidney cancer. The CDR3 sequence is CASSLQGSLSGNTIYF. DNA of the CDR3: TGTGCCAGCAGCTTGCAGGGGTCCCTCTCTGGAAACACCATATATTTT.